A single sample is the source of the 27 T cell receptor beta chains below, sequenced in a study of early stage breast cancer tumors. Repertoires were generated with immunoSEQ multiplex PCR, while TCRdb's copy carries only in-frame clones and drops some. This sample has approximately 20,000 clones, with about 76% found just once. Sample: blood. The source of these receptors is a person between 55 and 69 years old with breast cancer.

The CDR3, as DNA: TGTGCCAGTAGTACTCCACGGGAATCGGGGGTCAATCAGCCCCAGCATTTT. It codes for CASSTPRESGVNQPQHF. V is TRBV19 and J is TRBJ1-5; a weak D match, TRBD1 (5 bases). V was trimmed by 4 bases and J by 3 bases, leaving 19 bases between them. CDR1 and CDR2 (germline): LNHDA, SQIVND (reference sequence). CDR3 length: 17 residues.

The chain uses TRBV5-1 and TRBJ2-1; possible D gene TRBD1, 5 bases. Trimming left V 3 bases short and J 2 bases short, with 15 bases between. Germline CDR1 SGHRS, CDR2 YFSETQ. This CDR3 is built from 16 residues. The CDR3 here is CASSSATSTAYNEQFF. In DNA form, the CDR3 reads TGCGCCAGCAGCTCGGCTACTTCGACAGCCTACAATGAGCAGTTCTTC. The full variable domain, with the rest looked up from reference TRBV5-1 and TRBJ2-1, is KAGVTQTPRYLIKTRGQQVTLSCSPISGHRSVSWYQQTPGQGLQFLFEYFSETQRNKGNFPGRFSGRQFSNSRSEMNVSTLELGDSALYLCASSSATSTAYNEQFFGPGTRLTVL.

V usage is TRBV5-1 and J usage is TRBJ2-7; D is possibly TRBD1 (6 bases). CDR1 and CDR2 (germline): SGHRS, YFSETQ. The CDR3 has 15 amino acids. The V end lost 3 bases, the J end lost 2 bases, and 15 bases lay between the germline ends. The CDR3 DNA reads TGCGCCAGCAGCTCGGTCGGCGGACAGACCTACGAGCAGTACTTC. Protein: CASSSVGGQTYEQYF.

The chain has TRBV30 and TRBJ2-1; a weak D match, TRBD2 (7 bases). The V end lost 4 bases, the J end lost 5 bases, and 15 bases lay between the germline ends. Germline V gene data show CDR1 as GTSNPN and CDR2 as SVGIG (reference sequence). This CDR3 spans 14 amino acids. Here the CDR3 reads CAWNGGAQNNEQFF. CDR3 coding DNA: TGTGCCTGGAATGGGGGGGCCCAAAACAATGAGCAGTTCTTC. Using reference TRBV30 and TRBJ2-1 for the parts outside the CDR3, the full variable domain is SQTIHQWPATLVQPVGSPLSLECTVEGTSNPNLYWYRQAAGRGLQLLFYSVGIGQISSEVPQNLSASRPQDRQFILSSKKLLLSDSGFYLCAWNGGAQNNEQFFGPGTRLTVL.

This sequence joins TRBV11-3 and TRBJ1-3; D gene unclear. The CDR3 is 12 amino acids. Deletions cut 5 bases from V and 2 bases from J, with 4 bases between. CDR1 is SGHNT, CDR2 YENEEA, per germline. Here the CDR3 reads CASSGTGNTIYF. In nucleotides, the CDR3 is TGTGCCAGCAGCGGAACTGGAAACACCATATATTTT.

The J gene is TRBJ1-6, the V gene TRBV6-5; D is unresolved. Trimming took 2 bases from V and 10 from J, leaving 9 bases between them. The CDR3 spans 13 residues. Germline V lookup: CDR1 MNHEY, CDR2 SVGAGI. CDR3 residues: CASSYLGESPLHF. CDR3 DNA: TGTGCCAGCAGTTACCTTGGGGAGTCACCCCTCCACTTT.

J is TRBJ2-6 and V is TRBV7-6; D uncertain. Looked up from germline, CDR1 is SGHVS and CDR2 is FNYEAQ. V was pared by 5 bases and J by 0 bases, with 8 bases between. The CDR3 length is 15 residues. CDR3 coding DNA: TGTGCCAGCAGCCCGATACCCTCTGGGGCCAACGTCCTGACTTTC. It encodes CASSPIPSGANVLTF.

The chain has TRBV5-1 and TRBJ1-5; D may be TRBD1 (6 bases). The length of the CDR3 is 14 residues. The germline V gene has CDR1 SGHRS and CDR2 YFSETQ. Trimming removed 0 bases from V and 4 bases from J, with 8 bases in between. DNA of the CDR3: TGCGCCAGCAGCTTGGGGACAGAAAATCAGCCCCAGCATTTT. It yields the protein CASSLGTENQPQHF. Together with reference TRBV5-1 and TRBJ1-5, the CDR3 gives the full variable domain: KAGVTQTPRYLIKTRGQQVTLSCSPISGHRSVSWYQQTPGQGLQFLFEYFSETQRNKGNFPGRFSGRQFSNSRSEMNVSTLELGDSALYLCASSLGTENQPQHFGDGTRLSIL.

The chain uses TRBV19 and TRBJ2-5, with 11 bases lining up with TRBD2. CDR1 and CDR2 from the germline V gene are LNHDA and SQIVND (reference sequence). V lost 3 bases to trimming and J lost 5 bases; unmatched junction nucleotides: 11. This CDR3 comprises 17 residues. In nucleotides, the CDR3 is TGTGCCAGTAGTATTGGGGGCCTAGCGGGAGGCGGGGAGACCCAGTACTTC. Its translation: CASSIGGLAGGGETQYF.

The chain carries TRBV7-8 and TRBJ2-2, with 10 positions matching TRBD2. Germline trimming cut 6 bases from V and 4 bases from J; bases unmatched to any gene: 8. The CDR3 is made up of 16 amino acids. Germline lookup yields CDR1 SGHVS and CDR2 FQNEAQ. For the CDR3, the DNA is TGTGCCAGCAGTTCCTCAGGACTAGCGGCCACCGGGGAGCTGTTTTTT. Residues: CASSSSGLAATGELFF.

CDR3 bases: TGTGCCAGCAGCCCGGGACAGGGTTACGAAAAACTGTTTTTT. It codes for CASSPGQGYEKLFF. The chain couples TRBV11-2 to TRBJ1-4; TRBD1 matches at 9 bases. Per germline, CDR1 SGHAT and CDR2 FQNNGV. The CDR3 has 14 residues. J was trimmed by 8 bases and V by 5 bases; bases with no gene match: 6.

The chain joins TRBV27 to TRBJ2-7; 8 nucleotides line up with TRBD2. Germline CDR1 is MNHEY and CDR2 is SMNVEV (reference sequence). The CDR3 sequence is 14 residues long. The J segment lost 6 bases and the V segment lost 6 bases, leaving 10 bases of the junction unmatched. Here the CDR3 reads CASSPRRAGGEQYF. DNA of the CDR3: TGTGCCAGCAGCCCCCGGAGGGCGGGGGGCGAGCAGTACTTC.

V is TRBV29-1 and J is TRBJ2-3; tentative D call: TRBD2 (6 bases). Germline CDR1 SQVTM, CDR2 ANQGSEA. The length of the CDR3 is 13 residues. Trimming removed 3 bases from V and 3 bases from J, with 10 bases in between. The CDR3 region has the DNA TGCAGCGTTGAGGCCCGGGGGACAGATACGCAGTATTTT. Its translation: CSVEARGTDTQYF.

The chain is built from TRBV9 and TRBJ2-2; D unclear. V lost 7 bases and J 4 bases, leaving 5 bases between the germline ends. This CDR3 comprises 11 residues. Germline V CDR1 and CDR2: SGDLS, YYNGEE. The CDR3 loop reads CASGVTGELFF. The CDR3 DNA reads as TGTGCCAGCGGAGTCACCGGGGAGCTGTTTTTT. The entire variable domain, with the rest obtained from reference TRBV9 and TRBJ2-2, is as follows: DSGVTQTPKHLITATGQRVTLRCSPRSGDLSVYWYQQSLDQGLQFLIQYYNGEERAKGNILERFSAQQFPDLHSELNLSSLELGDSALYFCASGVTGELFFGEGSRLTVL.

The chain recombines TRBV4-1 with TRBJ1-3, with 7 positions matching TRBD1. The CDR3 is 16 residues long. With V trimmed by 0 bases and J by 3 bases, 5 bases remained unmatched. The germline V gene has CDR1 MGHRA and CDR2 YSYEKL. CDR3 sequence: CASSQETGLDGNTIYF. In nucleotides, the CDR3 is TGCGCCAGCAGCCAAGAGACAGGGTTAGATGGAAACACCATATATTTT.

The CDR3 is CASSMPGTAYEQYF. CDR3 in DNA: TGTGCCAGTAGTATGCCCGGGACAGCCTACGAGCAGTACTTC. The chain links TRBV19 to TRBJ2-7, with 7 bases matching TRBD1. V was clipped by 3 bases and J by 2 bases; unmatched bases: 4. Germline-derived CDR1 and CDR2 are LNHDA and SQIVND (reference sequence). This CDR3 spans 14 amino acids.

The chain links TRBV9 to TRBJ1-1; D might be TRBD1 (5 bases). Germline-derived CDR1 and CDR2 are SGDLS and YYNGEE. The CDR3 covers 14 residues. Trimming took off 0 bases at V and 5 bases at J, with 11 bases between the two ends. CDR3 loop: CASSVGETATEAFF. In nucleotides, the CDR3 is TGTGCCAGCAGCGTAGGTGAGACAGCTACTGAAGCTTTCTTT.

The CDR3 bases are TGTGCCAGCAGTCGGGGGCCGTCCTACGAGCAGTACTTC. This gives the protein CASSRGPSYEQYF. The chain is built from TRBV6-1 and TRBJ2-7, with D possibly called TRBD1 or TRBD2 (6 bases each). The V end was cut by 5 bases, the J end by 1 base, with 9 bases between. CDR3 length: 13 amino acids. Germline CDR1 MNHNS, CDR2 SASEGT.

The rearrangement uses TRBV6-6 and TRBJ2-3; 12 bases line up with TRBD2. Unmatched junction bases numbered 6, after V lost 5 bases and J lost 6 bases. The CDR3 runs 15 residues. Per the germline V gene, CDR1 is MNHNY and CDR2 is SVGAGI (reference sequence). The CDR3 loop is CASSATSGSSDTQYF. The CDR3 DNA reads TGTGCCAGCAGTGCGACTAGCGGGAGCAGTGATACGCAGTATTTT.

This rearrangement joins TRBV18 to TRBJ2-5; D unresolved. CDR3 length equals 12 residues. Germline V gives CDR1 KGHSH, CDR2 LQKENI. V was trimmed by 3 bases and J by 4 bases, leaving 6 bases between them. The CDR3 DNA reads as TGTGCCAGCTCACCCTCCGCAGAGACCCAGTACTTC. This translates into CASSPSAETQYF.

The chain uses TRBV5-5 and TRBJ1-2, with D perhaps TRBD1 (6 bases). Looked up from germline, CDR1 is SGHKS and CDR2 is YYEKEE (reference sequence). The CDR3 totals 16 residues. Between the trimmed V and J ends, which lost 0 bases and 3 bases, there was a span of 15 bases. CDR3 coding DNA: TGTGCCAGCAGCTTGGCTGGGGTGGGGGGCTACTATGGCTACACCTTC. It specifies CASSLAGVGGYYGYTF.

The V and J genes are TRBV27 and TRBJ2-2, with 9 bases identical to TRBD2. This CDR3 comprises 15 residues. The V segment lost 3 bases and the J segment 5 bases; nucleotides outside the gene matches: 4. In germline, CDR1 is MNHEY, CDR2 SMNVEV (reference sequence). Written as DNA, the CDR3 is TGTGCCAGCAGTTTTAGCGGGAGATATACCGGGGAGCTGTTTTTT. As protein: CASSFSGRYTGELFF.

CDR3 amino acids: CASSPTWTVGETQYF. CDR3 nucleotides: TGTGCCAGCAGCCCCACATGGACAGTTGGAGAGACCCAGTACTTC. The chain has TRBV7-9 and TRBJ2-5, with D tentatively TRBD1 (6 bases). The CDR3 has 15 residues. Germline values: CDR1 SEHNR, CDR2 FQNEAQ (reference sequence). Between the trimmed V and J ends, which lost 5 bases and 4 bases, there was a span of 17 bases.

The chain carries TRBV10-1 and TRBJ1-2, with D maybe TRBD1 (5 bases). From germline, CDR1 is WNHNN and CDR2 SYGVQD (reference sequence). Trimming took 6 bases from V and 5 from J, leaving 13 bases between them. This CDR3 is 13 amino acids long. DNA of the CDR3: TGCGCCAGCAGCCCAGGGAGCGGGTATGGCTACACCTTC. Protein product: CASSPGSGYGYTF.

This rearrangement joins TRBV9 to TRBJ2-7; no reliable D call. Trimming took off 0 bases at V and 3 bases at J, with 10 bases between the two ends. The CDR3 covers 14 residues. CDR1 and CDR2 (germline): SGDLS, YYNGEE. The CDR3 sequence is CASSVDVGGYEQYF. The CDR3 nucleotides read TGTGCCAGCAGCGTAGACGTCGGCGGCTACGAGCAGTACTTC.

This clone has only a few counts. The gene calls are TRBV5-1 and TRBJ1-1; the D is unclear. The CDR3 sequence is 12 residues long. The V gene's germline CDR1 is SGHRS and CDR2 YFSETQ. The V end lost 4 bases, the J end lost 2 bases, and 6 bases lay between the germline ends. In DNA, the CDR3 is TGCGCCAGCAGCGAACCAAACACTGAAGCTTTCTTT. Translated, it gives CASSEPNTEAFF.

This chain links TRBV18 with TRBJ1-5, with no clear D. In germline, CDR1 is KGHSH, CDR2 LQKENI. V lost 2 bases and J 0 bases, leaving 5 bases between the germline ends. This CDR3 has 14 residues. The CDR3 DNA is TGTGCCAGCTCACCAGGGCGTAGCAATCAGCCCCAGCATTTT. This sequence encodes CASSPGRSNQPQHF. The variable domain in full, with the rest retrieved from reference TRBV18 and TRBJ1-5, is NAGVMQNPRHLVRRRGQEARLRCSPMKGHSHVYWYRQLPEEGLKFMVYLQKENIIDESGMPKERFSAEFPKEGPSILRIQQVVRGDSAAYFCASSPGRSNQPQHFGDGTRLSIL.